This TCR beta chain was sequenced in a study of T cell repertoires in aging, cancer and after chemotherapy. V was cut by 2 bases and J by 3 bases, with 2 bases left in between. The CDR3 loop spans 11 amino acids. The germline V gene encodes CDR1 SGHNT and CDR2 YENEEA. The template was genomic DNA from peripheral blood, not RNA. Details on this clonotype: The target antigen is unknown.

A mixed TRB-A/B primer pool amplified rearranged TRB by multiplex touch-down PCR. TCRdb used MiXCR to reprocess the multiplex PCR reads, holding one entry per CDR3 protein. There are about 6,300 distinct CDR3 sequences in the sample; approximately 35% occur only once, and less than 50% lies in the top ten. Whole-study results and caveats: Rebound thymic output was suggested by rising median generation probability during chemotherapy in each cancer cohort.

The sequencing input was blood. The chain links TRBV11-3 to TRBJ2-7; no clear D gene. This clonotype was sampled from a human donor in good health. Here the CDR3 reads CASSLHYEQYF. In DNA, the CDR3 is TGTGCCAGCAGCTTACACTACGAGCAGTACTTC.